A single sample is the source of the 13 T cell receptor beta chains below, sequenced in a study of cytomegalovirus exposure and HLA in healthy donors. The study ran its PCR with 60 Vbeta and 13 Jbeta primers. Profiled with immunoSEQ multiplex PCR; TCRdb holds only in-frame clones, not every one. The data hold 95,000 to 110,000 clones, with around 77% observed a single time. The sample consisted of PBMCs. Receptor source: a man between 18 and 35 years old in good health and CMV-seronegative.

CDR3 protein: CASSGQAEGYTF. In nucleotides, the CDR3 is TGTGCCAGCAGTGGACAGGCGGAGGGCTACACCTTC. This sequence joins TRBV28 and TRBJ1-2; 7 nucleotides align to TRBD1. The germline gives CDR1 MDHEN, CDR2 SYDVKM. This CDR3 is built from 12 residues. V dropped 5 bases and J dropped 8; count of bases not matched to a gene: 5.

The DNA for the CDR3 is TGTGCCAGCTTCCGGGGGGCAGGAGAGACCCAGTACTTC. Protein sequence: CASFRGAGETQYF. The gene calls are TRBV6-5 and TRBJ2-5; tentatively, D is TRBD2 (7 bases). Trimming left V 8 bases short and J 4 bases short, with 14 bases between. There are 13 residues in the CDR3. Per germline, CDR1 MNHEY and CDR2 SVGAGI.

CDR3 nucleotide sequence: TGTGCCAGCAGCCCAATCGCTAGCGGCCAAGAGACCCAGTACTTC. This codes for CASSPIASGQETQYF. This chain connects TRBV7-2 to TRBJ2-5, with 7 bases that match TRBD2. Trimming cost V 5 bases and J 1 base; bases outside gene matches: 7. The CDR3 runs 15 residues. Germline V lookup: CDR1 SGHTA, CDR2 FQGNSA.

The rearrangement links TRBV6-4 to TRBJ2-2; the match to TRBD2 covers 12 bases. The J segment lost 5 bases and the V segment lost 6 bases, leaving 1 base of the junction unmatched. The CDR3 has 14 amino acids. Germline V lookup: CDR1 MRHNA, CDR2 SNTAGT. DNA of the CDR3: TGTGCCAGCAGCACTAGCGGGGGGACCGGGGAGCTGTTTTTT. Its protein product is CASSTSGGTGELFF.

CDR3 DNA sequence: TGCGCCAGCAGCTTACAACAGAACACTGAAGCTTTCTTT. Residues: CASSLQQNTEAFF. V and J are TRBV5-1 and TRBJ1-1; D gene unclear. The length of the CDR3 is 13 residues. The V and J ends lost 2 bases and 1 base respectively, with 6 bases between them. Germline assignment: CDR1 SGHRS and CDR2 YFSETQ.

Written as DNA, the CDR3 is TGCGCCAGCAGCTTAGGGACAGGGGATCCTGGAAACACCATATATTTT. It translates to CASSLGTGDPGNTIYF. V gene TRBV5-1 combines with J gene TRBJ1-3; 10 bases agree with TRBD1. The CDR3 covers 16 residues. With 2 bases clipped from V and 2 bases from J, the junction kept 4 bases outside the gene matches. Germline lookup yields CDR1 SGHRS and CDR2 YFSETQ.

The rearrangement links TRBV5-1 to TRBJ2-5; the D gene is possibly TRBD2 (6 bases). The V end lost 3 bases, the J end lost 0 bases, and 12 bases lay between the germline ends. The CDR3 has 15 residues. Germline V gene sequence: CDR1 SGHRS, CDR2 YFSETQ. The CDR3 spells CASSWWAGHQETQYF. The DNA of the CDR3 is TGCGCCAGCAGCTGGTGGGCGGGACACCAAGAGACCCAGTACTTC. The full variable domain, in which reference TRBV5-1 and TRBJ2-5 provide the parts outside the CDR3, is KAGVTQTPRYLIKTRGQQVTLSCSPISGHRSVSWYQQTPGQGLQFLFEYFSETQRNKGNFPGRFSGRQFSNSRSEMNVSTLELGDSALYLCASSWWAGHQETQYFGPGTRLLVL.

The chain recombines TRBV19 with TRBJ2-1, with D tentatively TRBD2 (5 bases). V dropped 6 bases and J dropped 7 bases, with 25 bases sitting between them. Germline lookup yields CDR1 LNHDA and CDR2 SQIVND (reference sequence). This CDR3 has 17 amino acids. CDR3 bases: TGTGCCAGTAGACGATACACGGGATCCCTAGTTCGTAATGAGCAGTTCTTC. It yields the protein CASRRYTGSLVRNEQFF. The full variable domain, in which reference TRBV19 and TRBJ2-1 provide the parts outside the CDR3, is DGGITQSPKYLFRKEGQNVTLSCEQNLNHDAMYWYRQDPGQGLRLIYYSQIVNDFQKGDIAEGYSVSREKKESFPLTVTSAQKNPTAFYLCASRRYTGSLVRNEQFFGPGTRLTVL.

The rearrangement links TRBV2 to TRBJ1-3; TRBD1 might be the D (5 bases). The V and J ends lost 6 bases and 0 bases respectively, with 12 bases between them. This CDR3 is built from 15 residues. Germline V lookup: CDR1 SNHLY, CDR2 FYNNEI. The CDR3 DNA sequence: TGTGCCAGCAGCTTCTCGACAGACTCTGGAAACACCATATATTTT. It translates to CASSFSTDSGNTIYF.

The DNA of the CDR3 is TGTGCCAGCAGCTTAGGGGCGGGGAGTACGCAGTATTTT. It translates to CASSLGAGSTQYF. The chain has TRBV7-7 and TRBJ2-3, with a tentative D call TRBD2 (6 bases). Looked up from germline, CDR1 is SSHAT and CDR2 is FNYEAQ (reference sequence). V was cut by 1 base and J by 8 bases, with 10 bases left in between. The CDR3 spans 13 residues.

The chain carries TRBV19 and TRBJ2-4; TRBD1 matches 7 bases. Looked up from germline, CDR1 is LNHDA and CDR2 is SQIVND (reference sequence). This CDR3 spans 15 amino acids. The V gene end was trimmed by 5 bases and the J gene end by 5 bases; junction bases not matched to a gene: 9. As DNA, the CDR3 is TGTGCCAGTAGTCCCCTAGGGGGCAACCAAAACATTCAGTACTTC. It specifies CASSPLGGNQNIQYF.

On this clone itself: Compared with germline, one end of the junction differs, possibly owing to a read error. The chain employs TRBV19 and TRBJ2-2; D could derive from TRBD1 or TRBD2 (6 bases each). Germline values: CDR1 LNHDA, CDR2 SQIVND (reference sequence). This CDR3 is 12 amino acids long. CDR3 bases: TGTGCCAGTAGCATAGGGGGGCGGGAGCTGTTTTTT. The encoded protein is CASSIGGRELFF.

This clone has only one observation. The rearrangement links TRBV7-9 to TRBJ1-5; 7 bases match TRBD1. J gave up 0 bases and V 5 bases, and 10 bases lay outside the gene matches. This CDR3 has 17 residues. Germline lookup yields CDR1 SEHNR and CDR2 FQNEAQ (reference sequence). As DNA, the CDR3 is TGTGCCAGCAGCCCAGGGGGTGGCAGGGGTAGCAATCAGCCCCAGCATTTT. This translates into CASSPGGGRGSNQPQHF.